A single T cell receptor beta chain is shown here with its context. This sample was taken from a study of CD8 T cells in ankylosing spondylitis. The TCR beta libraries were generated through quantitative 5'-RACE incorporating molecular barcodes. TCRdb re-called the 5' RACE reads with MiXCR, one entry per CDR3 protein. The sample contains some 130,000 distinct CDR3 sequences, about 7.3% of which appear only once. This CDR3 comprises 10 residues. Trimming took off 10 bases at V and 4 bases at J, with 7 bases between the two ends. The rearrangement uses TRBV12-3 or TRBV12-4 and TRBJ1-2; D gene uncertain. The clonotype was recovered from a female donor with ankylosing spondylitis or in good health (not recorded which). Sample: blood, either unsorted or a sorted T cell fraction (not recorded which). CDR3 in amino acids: CATDFYGYTF. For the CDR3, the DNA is TGTGCCACAGACTTCTATGGCTACACCTTC.